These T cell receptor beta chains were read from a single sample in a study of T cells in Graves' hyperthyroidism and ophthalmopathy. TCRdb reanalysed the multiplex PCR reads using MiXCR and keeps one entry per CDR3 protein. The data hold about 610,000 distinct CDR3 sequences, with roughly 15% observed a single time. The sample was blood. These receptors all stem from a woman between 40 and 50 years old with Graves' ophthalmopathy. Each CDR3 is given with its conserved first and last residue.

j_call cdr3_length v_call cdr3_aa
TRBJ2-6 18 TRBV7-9 CASSSPGHALPGANVLTF
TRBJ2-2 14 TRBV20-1 CSAPDGRLAGELFF
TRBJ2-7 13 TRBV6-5 CASSYPGSSQQYF
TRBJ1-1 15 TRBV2 CASSALGLLNTEAFF
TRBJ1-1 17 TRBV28 CASSFYTGEVMNTEAFF
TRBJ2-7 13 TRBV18 CVSSPLADDGQYF
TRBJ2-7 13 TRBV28 CASSLPGDYEQYF
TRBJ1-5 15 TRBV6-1 CASSERSSLYQPQHF
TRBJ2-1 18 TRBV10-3 CASSYGTGTSGGGDEQFF
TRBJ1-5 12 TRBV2 CASSDANQPQHF
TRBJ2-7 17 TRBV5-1 CASSLGPGLAGASEQYF
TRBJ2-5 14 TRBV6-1 CASEERGGQETQYF
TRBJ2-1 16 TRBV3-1 CASSQAEFISYNEQFF
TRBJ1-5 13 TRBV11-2 CASSTTRTGAQHF
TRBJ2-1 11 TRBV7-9 CASRATNEQFF
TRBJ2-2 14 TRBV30 CAWLDREYTGELFF
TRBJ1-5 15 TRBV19 CASSVPGRRGQPRHF
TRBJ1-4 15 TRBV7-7 CASSHRNRVNEKLFF
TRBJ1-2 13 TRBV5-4 CASSLQGIYGYTF
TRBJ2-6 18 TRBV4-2 CASSQDQDSSSGANVLTF
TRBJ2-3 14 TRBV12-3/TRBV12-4 CASSFQGLTDTQYF
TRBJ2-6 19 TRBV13 CASSLARDSLYSGANVLTF
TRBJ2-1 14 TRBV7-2 CASILYPGSNEQFF
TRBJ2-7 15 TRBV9 CASSPEGVGDYEQYF
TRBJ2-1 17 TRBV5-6 CASSLAVKRSSYNEQFF
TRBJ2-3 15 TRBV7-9 CASSLGQVEVGMQYF
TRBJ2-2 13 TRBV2 CASTLGSTGELFF
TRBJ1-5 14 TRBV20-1 CSALEVTGGQPQHF
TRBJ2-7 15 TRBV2 CASSEEHLSSYEQYF
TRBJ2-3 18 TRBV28 CASRTPNFIAGGWNTQYF
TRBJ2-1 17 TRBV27 CASNLYSGRTAYNEQFF
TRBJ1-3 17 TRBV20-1 CSARGAGEGYSGNTIYF
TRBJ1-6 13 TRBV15 CTIAGSYNSPLHF
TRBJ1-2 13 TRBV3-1 CASSQGRFYGYTF
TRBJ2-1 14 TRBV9 CASSPRVGRNEQFF
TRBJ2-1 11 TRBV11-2 CASKLRNEQFF
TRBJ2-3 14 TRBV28 CASRRDYTTDTQYF
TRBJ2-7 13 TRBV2 CASMGTGSYEQYF
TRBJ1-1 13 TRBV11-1 CASSPRRGTEAFF
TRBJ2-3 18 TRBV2 CASSEAIFEREDVDTQYF
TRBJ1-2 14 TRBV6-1 CASSGVFVNYGYTF
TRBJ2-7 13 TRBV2 CASSRDRNYEQYF
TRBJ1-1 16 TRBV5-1 CASSKGQGPQVTEAFF
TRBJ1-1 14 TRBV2 CASSVRVMNIEAFF
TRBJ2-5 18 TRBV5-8 CASSRVPTSVSLGETQYF
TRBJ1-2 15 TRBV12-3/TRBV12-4 CASSLVGARKRGYTF
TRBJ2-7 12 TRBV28 CASSLSEYEQYF
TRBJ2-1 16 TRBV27 CASSSPRLAGYNEQFF
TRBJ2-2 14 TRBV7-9 CASSWAGLGGELFF
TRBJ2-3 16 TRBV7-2 CASTAQGALFTDTQYF
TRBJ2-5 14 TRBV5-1 CASSPNALQETQYF
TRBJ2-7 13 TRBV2 CASGTGYYYEQYF
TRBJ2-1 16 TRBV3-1 CASSQLMGRSGNEQFF
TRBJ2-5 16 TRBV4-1 CASGQFTPGPQETQYF